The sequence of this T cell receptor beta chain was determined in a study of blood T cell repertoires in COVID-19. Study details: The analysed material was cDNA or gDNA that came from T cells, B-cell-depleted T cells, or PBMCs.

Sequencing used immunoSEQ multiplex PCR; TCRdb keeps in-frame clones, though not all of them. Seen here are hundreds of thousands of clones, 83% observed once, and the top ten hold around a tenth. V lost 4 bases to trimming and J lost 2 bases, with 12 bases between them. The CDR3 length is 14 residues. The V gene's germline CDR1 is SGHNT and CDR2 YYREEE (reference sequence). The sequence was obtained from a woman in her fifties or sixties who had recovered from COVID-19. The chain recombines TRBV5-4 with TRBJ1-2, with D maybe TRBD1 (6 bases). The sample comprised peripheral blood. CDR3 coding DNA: TGTGCCAGCAGCGAGGAACAGGGAAACTATGGCTACACCTTC. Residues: CASSEEQGNYGYTF.